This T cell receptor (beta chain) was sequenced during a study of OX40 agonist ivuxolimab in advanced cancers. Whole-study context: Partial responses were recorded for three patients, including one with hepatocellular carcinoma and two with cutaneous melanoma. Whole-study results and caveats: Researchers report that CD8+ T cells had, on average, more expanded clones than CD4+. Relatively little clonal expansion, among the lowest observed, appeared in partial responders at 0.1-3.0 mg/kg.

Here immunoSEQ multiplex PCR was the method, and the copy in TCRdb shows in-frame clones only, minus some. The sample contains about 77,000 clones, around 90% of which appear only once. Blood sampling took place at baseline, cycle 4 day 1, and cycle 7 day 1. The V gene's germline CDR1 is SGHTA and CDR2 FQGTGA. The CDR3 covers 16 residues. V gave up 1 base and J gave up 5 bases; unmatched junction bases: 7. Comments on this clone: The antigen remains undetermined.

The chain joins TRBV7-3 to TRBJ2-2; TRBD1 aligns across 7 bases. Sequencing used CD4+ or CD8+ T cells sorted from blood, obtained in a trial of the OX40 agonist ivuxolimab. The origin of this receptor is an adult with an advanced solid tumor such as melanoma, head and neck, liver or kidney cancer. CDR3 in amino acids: CASSLSPRGRTGELFF. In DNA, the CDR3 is TGTGCCAGCAGCTTAAGTCCGAGGGGGCGTACCGGGGAGCTGTTTTTT.